This TCR beta chain is drawn from a study of blood T cell repertoires in COVID-19. This clone was seen a few times. Repertoires were generated with immunoSEQ multiplex PCR, while TCRdb's copy carries only in-frame clones and drops some. Of about 64,000 clones listed, roughly four fifths are singletons. The CDR3 consists of 16 residues. CDR1 and CDR2 from the germline V gene are SGHRS and YFSETQ. Trimming took 6 bases from V and 5 from J; bases not matched to a gene: 15. The specimen sequenced was peripheral blood. The sequence was obtained from a human donor in a cohort sampled during active COVID-19. The genes are TRBV5-1 and TRBJ2-5, with 8 bases aligning to TRBD1. CDR3: CASTQTGTGTGETQYF. CDR3 in DNA: TGCGCCAGCACACAAACCGGGACAGGTACGGGGGAGACCCAGTACTTC.